This TCR beta chain was sequenced in a study of blood T cells in healthy people across ages. This CDR3 region has 13 residues. CDR1 SNHLY and CDR2 FYNNEI come from the germline V gene. Trimming at V came to 0 bases and at J to 12 bases, leaving 5 bases not matched to a gene. The authors ran a second PCR of roughly 6 to 12 cycles using a sample-barcoded 5' primer and a J-beta primer mix. TCRdb reanalysed the 5' RACE reads using MiXCR and keeps one entry per CDR3 protein. The repertoire includes about 580,000 distinct CDR3 sequences, less than 60% of them detected once, and around 23% sits in the top ten.

This sequence joins TRBV2 and TRBJ1-5, with 7 positions matching TRBD1. The sequence came from a man at least 80 years old in good health. What was sequenced was blood. CDR3 nucleotides: TGTGCCAGCAGTGAAGCCACGGGACAGTTCCAGCATTTT. It encodes CASSEATGQFQHF.